This T cell receptor beta chain is from a study of monozygotic twins with inflammatory bowel disease. Phlebotomy per donor yielded a single 2.5 ml blood sample. UMIs incorporating a 6-nucleotide sample barcode were appended by means of template switching. TCRdb reprocessed the 5' RACE reads, keeping one entry per CDR3 protein, no DNA. This listing includes more than 350,000 distinct CDR3 sequences. This TCR was sampled from a human donor with ulcerative colitis or Crohn's disease, or a healthy co-twin of an affected twin (not recorded which). The material sequenced was blood.

The chain's CDR3 is CAISERGNEQFF. This sequence joins TRBV10-3 and TRBJ2-1. CDR3 length: 12 amino acids. Looked up from germline, CDR1 is ENHRY and CDR2 is SYGVKD.